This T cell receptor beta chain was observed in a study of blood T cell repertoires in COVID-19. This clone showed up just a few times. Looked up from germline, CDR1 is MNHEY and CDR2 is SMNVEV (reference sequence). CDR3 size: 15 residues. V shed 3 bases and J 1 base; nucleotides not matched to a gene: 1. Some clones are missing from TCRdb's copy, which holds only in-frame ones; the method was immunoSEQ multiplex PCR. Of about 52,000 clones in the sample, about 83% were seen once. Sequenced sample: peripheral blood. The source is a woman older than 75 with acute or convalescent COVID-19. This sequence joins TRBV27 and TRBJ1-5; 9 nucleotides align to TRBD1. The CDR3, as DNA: TGTGCCAGCAGTTTGGGACAGGGAAGCAATCAGCCCCAGCATTTT. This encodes CASSLGQGSNQPQHF.